This T cell receptor (beta chain) was identified during a study of blood T cell repertoires in COVID-19. Germline V gene sequence: CDR1 SGHNT, CDR2 YYREEE (reference sequence). The CDR3 is 15 residues long. V was pared by 0 bases and J by 9 bases, with 16 bases between. Original handling: The authors estimated nucleated cell counts from reference gene primer amplification. Profiling relied on immunoSEQ multiplex PCR, and the TCRdb table lists in-frame clones only, not all of them. That table is the source of V, J and clone size, and D and trimming were worked out from the DNA. Altogether approximately 330,000 clones are present, roughly 90% being singletons, with the ten largest covering about 1%.

The sequenced material came from peripheral blood. This rearrangement joins TRBV5-4 to TRBJ2-1, with D tentatively TRBD1 (5 bases). The origin of this receptor is a woman in her thirties or forties with COVID-19, enrolled during active disease. The chain's CDR3 is CASSLEIPRVTEQFF. Written as DNA, the CDR3 is TGTGCCAGCAGCTTGGAGATCCCCAGGGTAACTGAGCAGTTCTTC.